Here is one TCR beta chain with its context. Antigen specificity is unknown. This CDR3 spans 14 amino acids. Germline CDR1 and CDR2: MNHEY and SMNVEV (reference sequence). With 6 bases clipped from V and 8 bases from J, the junction kept 12 bases outside the gene matches. These data come from a study of naive and memory T cell subsets. The beta constant-region primer was an equimolar mix of two oligonucleotides covering TRBC1 and TRBC2. TCRdb re-called the UMI-ligation and nested PCR reads through MiXCR, storing one row per CDR3 protein. Among 70,000 to 95,000 distinct CDR3 sequences listed, 7% to 7.5% were seen once. General observations from the study: Each distinct alpha or beta sequence counts as one clonotype.

This TCR was recovered from a human donor in good health. The chain combines TRBV27 with TRBJ1-2; 7 positions agree with TRBD1. Source material: central memory CD4+ T cells from blood. CDR3 sequence (DNA): TGTGCCAGCAGCACTAGGACAGGAGGTCTGGGCTACACCTTC. Translating it yields CASSTRTGGLGYTF.